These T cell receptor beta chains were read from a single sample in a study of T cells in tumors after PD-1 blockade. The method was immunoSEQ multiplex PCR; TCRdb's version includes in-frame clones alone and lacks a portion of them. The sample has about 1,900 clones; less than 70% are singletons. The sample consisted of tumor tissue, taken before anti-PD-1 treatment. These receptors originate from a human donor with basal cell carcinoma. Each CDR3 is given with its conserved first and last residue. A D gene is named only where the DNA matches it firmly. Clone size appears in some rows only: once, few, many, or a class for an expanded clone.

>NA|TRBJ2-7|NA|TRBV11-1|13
CASSPTHSYEQYF
TGTGCCAGCAGCCCGACTCATTCCTACGAGCAGTACTTC
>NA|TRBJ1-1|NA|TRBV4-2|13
CASSQGGNTEAFF
TGTGCCAGCAGCCAGGGGGGGAACACTGAAGCTTTCTTT
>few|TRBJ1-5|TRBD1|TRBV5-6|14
CASSSGQPNQPQHF
TGTGCCAGCAGCTCGGGACAGCCCAATCAGCCCCAGCATTTT
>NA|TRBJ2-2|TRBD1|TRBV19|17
CASSIDLWDSTTGELFF
TGTGCCAGTAGTATAGATCTATGGGACAGCACAACCGGGGAGCTGTTTTTT
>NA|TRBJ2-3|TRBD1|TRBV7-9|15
CASSLGQGDTDTQYF
TGTGCCAGCAGCTTAGGACAGGGGGACACAGATACGCAGTATTTT
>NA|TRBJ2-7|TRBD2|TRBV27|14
CASKTSGVFDEQYF
TGTGCCAGCAAGACTAGCGGGGTTTTTGACGAGCAGTACTTC
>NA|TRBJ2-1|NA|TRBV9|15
CASSPQVAGFNEQFF
TGTGCCAGCAGCCCCCAGGTGGCGGGTTTCAATGAGCAGTTCTTC
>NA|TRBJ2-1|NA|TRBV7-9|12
CASSFALGEQFF
TGTGCCAGCAGCTTCGCACTAGGTGAGCAGTTCTTC
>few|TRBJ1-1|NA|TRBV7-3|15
CASSLFARGGTEAFF
TGTGCCAGCAGCTTATTCGCCAGGGGAGGAACTGAAGCTTTCTTT
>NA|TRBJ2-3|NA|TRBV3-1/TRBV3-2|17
CASSQPGRGRSRDTQYF
TGTGCCAGCAGCCAACCTGGTAGAGGGAGGTCTAGAGATACGCAGTATTTT
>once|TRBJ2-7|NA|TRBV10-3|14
CAISDSSGAREQYF
TGTGCCATCAGTGACTCTTCGGGGGCTCGTGAGCAGTACTTC
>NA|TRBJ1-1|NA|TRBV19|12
CASRGVVAEAFF
TGTGCCAGTAGGGGGGTTGTGGCTGAAGCTTTCTTT
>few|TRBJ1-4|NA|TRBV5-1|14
CASSQGGLGEKLFF
TGCGCCAGCAGCCAGGGAGGGCTAGGGGAAAAACTGTTTTTT
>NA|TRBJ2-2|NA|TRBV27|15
CASSLSSGNTGELFF
TGTGCCAGCAGTTTATCGTCTGGGAACACCGGGGAGCTGTTTTTT
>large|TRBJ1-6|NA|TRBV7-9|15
CASSFNSLSNSPLHF
TGTGCCAGCAGTTTTAACAGTCTTTCTAATTCACCCCTCCACTTT
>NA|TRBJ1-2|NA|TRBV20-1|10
CSASQSQGSF
TGCAGTGCTTCCCAAAGCCAAGGTTCCTTC
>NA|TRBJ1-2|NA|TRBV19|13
CASSIGGIYGYTF
TGTGCCAGTAGTATCGGGGGGATCTATGGCTACACCTTC
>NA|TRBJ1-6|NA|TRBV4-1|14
CASSQGGRASPLHF
TGCGCCAGCAGCCAAGGGGGGAGGGCGTCACCCCTCCACTTT
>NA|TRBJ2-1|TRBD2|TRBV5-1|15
CASSLEGLLSNEQFF
TGCGCCAGCAGCTTGGAGGGACTACTCAGTAATGAGCAGTTCTTC
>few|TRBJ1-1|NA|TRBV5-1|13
CASSPTVATEAFF
TGCGCCAGCAGCCCGACAGTTGCCACTGAAGCTTTCTTT